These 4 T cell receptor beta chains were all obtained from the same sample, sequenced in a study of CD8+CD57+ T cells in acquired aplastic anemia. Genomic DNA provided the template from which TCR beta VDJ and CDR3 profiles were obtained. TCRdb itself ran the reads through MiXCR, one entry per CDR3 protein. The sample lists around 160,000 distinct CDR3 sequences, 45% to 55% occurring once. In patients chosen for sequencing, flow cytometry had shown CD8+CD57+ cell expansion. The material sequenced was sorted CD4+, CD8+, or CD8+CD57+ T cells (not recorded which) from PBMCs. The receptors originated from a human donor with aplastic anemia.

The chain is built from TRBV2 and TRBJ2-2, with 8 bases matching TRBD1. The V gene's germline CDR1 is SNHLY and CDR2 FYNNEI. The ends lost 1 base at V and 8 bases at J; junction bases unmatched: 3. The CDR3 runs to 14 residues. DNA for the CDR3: TGTGCCAGCAGTGAAGTAACAGGGGGAGGGGAGCTGTTTTTT. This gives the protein CASSEVTGGGELFF.

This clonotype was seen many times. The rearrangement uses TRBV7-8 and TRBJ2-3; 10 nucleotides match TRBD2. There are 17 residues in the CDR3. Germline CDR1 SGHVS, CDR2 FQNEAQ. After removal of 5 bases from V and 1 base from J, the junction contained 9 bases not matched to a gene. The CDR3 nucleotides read TGTGCCAGCAGCGTCCTGGCGGGGACTAGCGGCACAGATACGCAGTATTTT. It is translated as CASSVLAGTSGTDTQYF.

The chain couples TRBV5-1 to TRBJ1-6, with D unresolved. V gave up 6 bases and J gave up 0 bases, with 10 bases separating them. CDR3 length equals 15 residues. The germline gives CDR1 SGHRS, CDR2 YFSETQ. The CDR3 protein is CASNARSSYNSPLHF. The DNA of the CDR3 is TGCGCCAGCAATGCACGAAGCTCCTATAATTCACCCCTCCACTTT.

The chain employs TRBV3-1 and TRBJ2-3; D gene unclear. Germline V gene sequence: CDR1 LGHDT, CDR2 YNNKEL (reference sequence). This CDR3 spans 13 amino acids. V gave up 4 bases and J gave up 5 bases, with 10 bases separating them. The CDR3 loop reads CASSPRRRDTQYF. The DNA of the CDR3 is TGTGCCAGCAGCCCCCGCCGGCGAGATACGCAGTATTTT.